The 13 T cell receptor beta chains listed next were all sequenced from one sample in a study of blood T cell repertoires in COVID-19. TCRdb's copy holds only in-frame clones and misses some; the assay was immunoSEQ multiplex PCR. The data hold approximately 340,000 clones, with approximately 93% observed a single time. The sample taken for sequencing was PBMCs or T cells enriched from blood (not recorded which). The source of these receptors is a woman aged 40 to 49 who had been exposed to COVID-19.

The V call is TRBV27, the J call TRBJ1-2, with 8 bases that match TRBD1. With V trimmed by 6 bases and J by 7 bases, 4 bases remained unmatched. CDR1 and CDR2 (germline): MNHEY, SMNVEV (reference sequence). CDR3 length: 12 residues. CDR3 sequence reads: CASRDRVSGYTF. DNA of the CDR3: TGTGCCAGCAGGGACAGGGTATCTGGCTACACCTTC.

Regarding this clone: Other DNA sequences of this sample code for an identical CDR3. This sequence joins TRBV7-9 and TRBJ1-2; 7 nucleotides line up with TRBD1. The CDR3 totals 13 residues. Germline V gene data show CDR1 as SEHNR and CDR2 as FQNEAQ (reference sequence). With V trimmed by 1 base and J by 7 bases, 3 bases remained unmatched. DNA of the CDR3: TGTGCCAGCAGCTTAGAAGGGGGCGGTGGCTACACCTTC. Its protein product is CASSLEGGGGYTF. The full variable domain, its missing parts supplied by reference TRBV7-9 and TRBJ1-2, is DTGVSQNPRHKITKRGQNVTFRCDPISEHNRLYWYRQTLGQGPEFLTYFQNEAQLEKSRLLSDRFSAERPKGSFSTLEIQRTEQGDSAMYLCASSLEGGGGYTFGSGTRLTVV.

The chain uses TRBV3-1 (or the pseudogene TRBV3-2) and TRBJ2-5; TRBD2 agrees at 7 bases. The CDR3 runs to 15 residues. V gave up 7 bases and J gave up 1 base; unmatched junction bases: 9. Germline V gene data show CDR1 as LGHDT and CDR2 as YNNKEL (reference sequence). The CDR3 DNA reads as TGTGCCAGCACCGACTTGGGGGAGGGCCAAGAGACCCAGTACTTC. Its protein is CASTDLGEGQETQYF.

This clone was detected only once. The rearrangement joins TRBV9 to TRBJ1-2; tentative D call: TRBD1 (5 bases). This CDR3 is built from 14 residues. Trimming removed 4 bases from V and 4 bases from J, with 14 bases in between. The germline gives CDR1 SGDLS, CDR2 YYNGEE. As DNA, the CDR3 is TGTGCCAGCAGCTTACAGACAGAATTCTATGGCTACACCTTC. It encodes CASSLQTEFYGYTF.

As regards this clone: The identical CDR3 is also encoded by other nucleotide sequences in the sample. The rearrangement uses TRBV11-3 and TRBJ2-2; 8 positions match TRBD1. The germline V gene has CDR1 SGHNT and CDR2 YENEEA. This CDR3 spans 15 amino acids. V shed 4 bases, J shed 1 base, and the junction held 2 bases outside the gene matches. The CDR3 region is CASSSGQGNTGELFF. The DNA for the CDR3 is TGTGCCAGCAGCTCCGGACAGGGGAACACCGGGGAGCTGTTTTTT.

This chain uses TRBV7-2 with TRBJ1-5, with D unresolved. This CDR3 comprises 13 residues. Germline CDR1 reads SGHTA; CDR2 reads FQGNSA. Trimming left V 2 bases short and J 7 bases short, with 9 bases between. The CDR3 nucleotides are TGTGCCAGCAGCTTAACGTGGCAACAGCCCCAGCATTTT. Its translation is CASSLTWQQPQHF.

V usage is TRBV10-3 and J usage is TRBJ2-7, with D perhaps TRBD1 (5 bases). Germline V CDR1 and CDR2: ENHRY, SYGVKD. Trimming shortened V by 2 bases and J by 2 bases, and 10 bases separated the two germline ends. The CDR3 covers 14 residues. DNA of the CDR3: TGTGCCATCAGTGAGAGGACAAGAACCTACGAGCAGTACTTC. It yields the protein CAISERTRTYEQYF.

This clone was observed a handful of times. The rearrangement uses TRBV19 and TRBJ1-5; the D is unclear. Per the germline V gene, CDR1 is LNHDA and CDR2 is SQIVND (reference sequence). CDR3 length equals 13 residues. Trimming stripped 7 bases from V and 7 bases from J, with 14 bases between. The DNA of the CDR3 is TGTGCCAGTACCGACCGGTACGGGCAGCCCCAGCATTTT. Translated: CASTDRYGQPQHF.

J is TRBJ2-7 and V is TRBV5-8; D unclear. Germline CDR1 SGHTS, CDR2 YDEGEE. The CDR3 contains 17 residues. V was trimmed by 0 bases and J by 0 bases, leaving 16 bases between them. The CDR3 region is CASSLALWAQSSYEQYF. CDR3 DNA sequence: TGTGCCAGCAGCTTGGCTTTGTGGGCGCAGAGCTCCTACGAGCAGTACTTC. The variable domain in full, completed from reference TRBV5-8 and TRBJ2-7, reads EAGVTQSPTHLIKTRGQQATLRCSPISGHTSVYWYQQALGLGLQFLLWYDEGEERNRGNFPPRFSGRQFPNYSSELNVNALELEDSALYLCASSLALWAQSSYEQYFGPGTRLTVT.

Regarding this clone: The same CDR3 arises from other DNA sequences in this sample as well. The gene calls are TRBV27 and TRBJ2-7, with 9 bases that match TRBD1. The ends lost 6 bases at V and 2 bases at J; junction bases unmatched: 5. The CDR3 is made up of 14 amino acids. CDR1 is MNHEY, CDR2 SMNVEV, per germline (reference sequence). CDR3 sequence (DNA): TGTGCCAGCAGCCCCGGGACAGGGCCCTACGAGCAGTACTTC. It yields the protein CASSPGTGPYEQYF.

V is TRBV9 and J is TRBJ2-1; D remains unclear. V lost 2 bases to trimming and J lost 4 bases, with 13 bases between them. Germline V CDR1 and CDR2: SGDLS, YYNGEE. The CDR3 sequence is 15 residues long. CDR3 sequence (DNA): TGTGCCAGCAGCGTCGGGTCCACTGCATACAATGAGCAGTTCTTC. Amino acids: CASSVGSTAYNEQFF.

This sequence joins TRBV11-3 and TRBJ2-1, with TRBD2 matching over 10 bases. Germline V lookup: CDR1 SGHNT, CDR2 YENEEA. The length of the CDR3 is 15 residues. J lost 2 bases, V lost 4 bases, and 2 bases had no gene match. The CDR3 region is CASSSSGRAYNEQFF. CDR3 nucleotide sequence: TGTGCCAGCAGCTCAAGCGGGAGGGCCTACAATGAGCAGTTCTTC. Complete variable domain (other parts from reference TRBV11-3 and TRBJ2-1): EAGVVQSPRYKIIEKKQPVAFWCNPISGHNTLYWYLQNLGQGPELLIRYENEEAVDDSQLPKDRFSAERLKGVDSTLKIQPAELGDSAVYLCASSSSGRAYNEQFFGPGTRLTVL.

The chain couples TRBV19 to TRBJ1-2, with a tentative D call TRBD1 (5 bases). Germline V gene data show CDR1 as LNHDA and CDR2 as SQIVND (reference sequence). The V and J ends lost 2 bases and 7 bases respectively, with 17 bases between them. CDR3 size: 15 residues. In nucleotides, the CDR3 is TGTGCCAGTAGTATAAAAAGACCAGGGAAGAGTGGCTACACCTTC. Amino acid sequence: CASSIKRPGKSGYTF.